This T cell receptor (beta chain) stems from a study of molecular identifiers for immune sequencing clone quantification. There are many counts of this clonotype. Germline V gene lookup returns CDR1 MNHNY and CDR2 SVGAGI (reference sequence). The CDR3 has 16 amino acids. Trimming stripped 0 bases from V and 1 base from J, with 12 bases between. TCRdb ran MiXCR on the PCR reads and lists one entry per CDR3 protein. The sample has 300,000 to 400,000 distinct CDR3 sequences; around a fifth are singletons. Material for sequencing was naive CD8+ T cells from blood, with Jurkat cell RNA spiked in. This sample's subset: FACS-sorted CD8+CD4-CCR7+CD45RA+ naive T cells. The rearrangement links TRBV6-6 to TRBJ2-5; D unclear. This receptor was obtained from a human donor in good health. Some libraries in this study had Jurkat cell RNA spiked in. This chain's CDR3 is CASSYSTEQSQETQYF. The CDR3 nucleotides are TGTGCCAGCAGTTACTCGACCGAGCAGTCCCAAGAGACCCAGTACTTC.